Listed below are T cell receptor beta chains from one sample, sequenced in a study of T-cell reconstitution after alpha-beta-depleted transplantation in children. TCRdb re-called the PCR reads with MiXCR, one entry per CDR3 protein. This sample has 550,000 to 800,000 distinct CDR3 sequences; roughly 14% occur once, and the top ten carry about 0.79%. The starting material was PBMCs, obtained before TCRalphabeta/CD19-depleted stem cell transplant. The receptors were gathered from a girl aged 2-10 years with congenital amegakaryocytic thrombocytopenia, due to receive a stem cell transplant. Both conserved end residues are part of each CDR3. A D gene is named only where the DNA matches it firmly. Clone sizes are given selectively: once, few, many, or a class where the clone is expanded.

. TRBJ2-1 16 TRBV18 few TGTGCCAGCTCACCACTAACAGGGACGGTGAACAATGAGCAGTTCTTC CASSPLTGTVNNEQFF
. TRBJ2-4 16 TRBV7-9 . TGTGCCAGCAGCCCCCAGGGAAGAGTAGCCAAAAACATTCAGTACTTC CASSPQGRVAKNIQYF
TRBD2 TRBJ2-2 17 TRBV18 . TGTGCCAGCTCACCGAGGGACAGCGGGAGGGCCGGCGGGGAGCTGTTTTTT CASSPRDSGRAGGELFF
. TRBJ1-2 17 TRBV5-5 . TGTGCCAGCAGCTTGGCGCCGGACGGAACCCCTACATATGGCTACACCTTC CASSLAPDGTPTYGYTF
. TRBJ2-3 14 TRBV15 . TGTGCCACCAGCTCCCGACTAAACACAGATACGCAGTATTTT CATSSRLNTDTQYF
. TRBJ1-4 12 TRBV20-1 many TGCAGTGCTAGACCCCCGGGTGAAAAACTGTTTTTT CSARPPGEKLFF
. TRBJ2-7 13 TRBV20-1 few TGCAGTGCCAGGCGTGGCGGATCCTACGAGCAGTACTTC CSARRGGSYEQYF
TRBD2 TRBJ2-1 13 TRBV20-1 many TGCAGTGCTGGACGACTAGCGCGAAATGAGCAGTTCTTC CSAGRLARNEQFF
. TRBJ2-1 13 TRBV20-1 many TGCAGTGCTAGAGCAGTAGTCTACAATGAGCAGTTCTTC CSARAVVYNEQFF
. TRBJ2-1 12 TRBV12-3/TRBV12-4 many TGTGCCAGCAGTCCCACTAGTGGGGAGCAGTTCTTC CASSPTSGEQFF
. TRBJ2-3 15 TRBV5-1 many TGCGCCAGCAGCTTGGTTGGCCGTCTATCAGATACGCAGTATTTT CASSLVGRLSDTQYF
. TRBJ2-7 14 TRBV7-9 many TGTGCCAGCAGCTTAGGACAGGTAACCTACGAGCAGTACTTC CASSLGQVTYEQYF
. TRBJ2-1 15 TRBV7-9 many TGTGCCAGCAGCCCACTCATGTTGGAGGGCAATGAGCAGTTCTTC CASSPLMLEGNEQFF
. TRBJ1-5 13 TRBV4-1 many TGCGCCAGCAGCCAATACCGATCGGAGGTCCAGCATTTT CASSQYRSEVQHF
. TRBJ2-7 13 TRBV3-1 many TGTGCCAGCAGCCAAGATAGCTTCTACGAGCAGTACTTC CASSQDSFYEQYF
TRBD2 TRBJ2-1 15 TRBV4-1 . TGCGCCAGCAGCGCCCTAGCGGTCTCCTACAATGAGCAGTTCTTC CASSALAVSYNEQFF
. TRBJ2-5 15 TRBV5-6 few TGTGCCAGCAGCTTGAGTGTAGTAGCGGCAGAGACCCAGTACTTC CASSLSVVAAETQYF
TRBD2 TRBJ2-7 17 TRBV28 few TGTGCCAGCAGTTACCCGACTAGCGGAGGGAGCTCCTACGAGCAGTACTTC CASSYPTSGGSSYEQYF
TRBD2 TRBJ2-1 17 TRBV18 few TGTGCCAGCTCACCCTTAGCCCTAGCGGCAAAGGACAATGAGCAGTTCTTC CASSPLALAAKDNEQFF
. TRBJ2-7 16 TRBV10-3 . TGTGCCATCAGTGACCCGACCGGGATCCACCCCTACGAGCAGTACTTC CAISDPTGIHPYEQYF
. TRBJ1-1 14 TRBV5-1 . TGCGCCAGCAGCTGGCTGGGTCCCAACACTGAAGCTTTCTTT CASSWLGPNTEAFF
TRBD2 TRBJ2-5 16 TRBV29-1 . TGCAGCGTTGAAGACGAAAGGGACTACCGCCAAGAGACCCAGTCCTTC CSVEDERDYRQETQSF
. TRBJ2-3 15 TRBV5-5 few TGTGCCAGCAGACCCCCGGGACTGTCCACAGATACGCAGTATTTT CASRPPGLSTDTQYF
. TRBJ2-3 16 TRBV5-6 . TGTGCCAGCAGCTTGATCCGCGGGTTTAGTGTGGATACGCAGTATTTT CASSLIRGFSVDTQYF
. TRBJ2-7 14 TRBV7-9 once TGTGCCAGCAGCTCCACTCAGGGACACTACGGGCAGTACTTC CASSSTQGHYGQYF
. TRBJ1-4 14 TRBV20-1 . TGCAGTGCTCCAAGTGGGGTTTTGGATGAAAAACTGTTTTTT CSAPSGVLDEKLFF
TRBD2 TRBJ2-5 17 TRBV24-1 . TGTGCCGCCAGTGACCCGGGACTAGCGGGACAGCAAGAGACCCAGTACTTC CAASDPGLAGQQETQYF
. TRBJ2-7 14 TRBV15 . TGTGCCACCAGCAGAGGCCTTGACGGTTACGAGCAGTACTTC CATSRGLDGYEQYF
TRBD1 TRBJ1-5 13 TRBV30 few TGTGCCTGCGACACAGGGGTGGATCAGCCCCAGCATTTT CACDTGVDQPQHF
TRBD1 TRBJ2-7 15 TRBV7-8 . TGTGCCAGCAGCTTAGTCGCGACAGGGATCTACGAGCAGTACTTC CASSLVATGIYEQYF
TRBD1 TRBJ1-2 13 TRBV5-5 . TGTGCCAGCAGGGCGAGGGGGCCTTATGGCTACACCTTC CASRARGPYGYTF
. TRBJ1-1 14 TRBV18 few TGTGCCAGCTCACCATTTAACAGGAACACTGAAGCTTTCTTT CASSPFNRNTEAFF
. TRBJ1-1 14 TRBV12-3/TRBV12-4 many TGTGCCAGTCGCGGGGGGGACCCTACGTTCGAAGCTTTCTTT CASRGGDPTFEAFF
. TRBJ2-2 16 TRBV6-5 many TGTGCCAGCAGTTACTTCACAGCAAAAGATACCGGGGAGCTGTTTTTT CASSYFTAKDTGELFF
. TRBJ1-6 12 TRBV19 . TGTGCCAGACACGGGACAAGCTCACCCCTCCACTTT CARHGTSSPLHF
. TRBJ1-2 15 TRBV4-1 . TGCGCCAGCAGCCAAGATTATGCAGGGAACTATGGCTACACCTTC CASSQDYAGNYGYTF
TRBD2 TRBJ2-2 17 TRBV5-1 few TGCGCCAGCAGCTTGTTCTTAGCGGGCACGAACACCGGGGAGCTGTTTTTT CASSLFLAGTNTGELFF
. TRBJ1-5 18 TRBV6-1 . TGTGCCAGCAGCCAAAACCCGGCAAGTAGCTACCACAATCAGCCCCAGCATTTT CASSQNPASSYHNQPQHF
. TRBJ1-1 15 TRBV19 many TGTGCCAGTAGTTCCCCGCTATACCGGAGCACTGAAGCTTTCTTT CASSSPLYRSTEAFF
. TRBJ2-7 14 TRBV20-1 many TGCAGTGCTAGTTTGGGGGGTAGCCGATACGAGCAGTACTTC CSASLGGSRYEQYF
. TRBJ2-6 17 TRBV29-1 many TGCAGCGTTGAATCTGCGGGACCGGACTCTGGGGCCAACGTCCTGACTTTC CSVESAGPDSGANVLTF
TRBD2 TRBJ2-1 23 TRBV6-4 few TGTGCCAGCAGTACCACCACTAGCGGGCCCCGTCATAGTCAAAAAAGCTCCTACAATGAGCAGTTCTTC CASSTTTSGPRHSQKSSYNEQFF
TRBD2 TRBJ2-1 16 TRBV11-2 few TGTGCCAGCAGCACTTACGGGACTAGCGGGAGTGGTGAGCAGTTCTTC CASSTYGTSGSGEQFF
. TRBJ1-3 15 TRBV18 . TGTGCCAGCTCACCACAGGGGGTCTCTGGAAACACCATATATTTT CASSPQGVSGNTIYF
TRBD2 TRBJ2-3 14 TRBV20-1 many TGCAGTGCTAGCCTGGCGGGAGCGGTAGATACGCAGTATTTT CSASLAGAVDTQYF
TRBD2 TRBJ2-5 15 TRBV3-1 few TGTGCCAGCAGCCAAGTTGGAGCGGGAGTGGAGACCCAGTACTTC CASSQVGAGVETQYF
TRBD2 TRBJ2-3 22 TRBV10-3 few TGTGCCATCAGTGAGTGGGGGACAGGGACTAGCGGATCCTTAACTAGCACAGATACGCAGTATTTT CAISEWGTGTSGSLTSTDTQYF
. TRBJ2-7 14 TRBV11-2 . TGTGCCAGCAGCTACGGTGGGGGGCGGTACGAGCAGTACTTC CASSYGGGRYEQYF
. TRBJ1-2 14 TRBV6-5 many TGTGCCAGCACCAAGGCGGGTTCTAATGTGGGCTACACCTTC CASTKAGSNVGYTF